This T cell receptor beta chain was sequenced during a study of memory CD8 T cells in hepatitis C reinfection. Time point denoted: late/post reinfection, 12 to 24 weeks after detection. Sorted cells were sequenced directly ex vivo without any in vitro expansion. TCRdb's table, derived via immunoSEQ multiplex PCR, lists solely in-frame clones and lacks some. The sample lists some 50,000 clones, roughly 89% occurring once. The TCR sequence derives from a man younger than 30 with hepatitis C virus infection. Sample: naive CD8+ T cells sorted from blood.

The CDR3 spells CASSQDQLAPSTDTQYF. CDR3 DNA sequence: TGCGCCAGCAGCCAAGATCAACTCGCGCCTAGCACAGATACGCAGTATTTT. The chain couples TRBV4-1 to TRBJ2-3; D call uncertain. In germline, CDR1 is MGHRA, CDR2 YSYEKL. CDR3 length: 17 residues. Trimming removed 0 bases at V and 0 bases at J, with 13 bases between.